Below are 7 T cell receptor beta chains sequenced from a single sample in a study of glioma-infiltrating T cells after dendritic cell vaccination. The time point here: after dendritic cell vaccination, including at tumor progression/relapse. Some clones are missing from TCRdb's copy, which holds only in-frame ones; the method was immunoSEQ multiplex PCR. Here the sample spans roughly 100,000 clones, almost 90% being singletons. The material was blood, obtained after dendritic cell vaccination. These receptors originate from a human donor with glioblastoma.

The chain links TRBV5-1 to TRBJ1-4; no firm D call. The V and J ends lost 0 bases and 8 bases respectively, with 14 bases between them. This CDR3 is 15 amino acids long. CDR1 is SGHRS, CDR2 YFSETQ, per germline. The CDR3 is CASSLGSGKGEKLFF. The CDR3 DNA is TGCGCCAGCAGCTTGGGGTCGGGGAAGGGCGAAAAACTGTTTTTT. Drawing the rest from reference TRBV5-1 and TRBJ1-4, the complete variable domain is KAGVTQTPRYLIKTRGQQVTLSCSPISGHRSVSWYQQTPGQGLQFLFEYFSETQRNKGNFPGRFSGRQFSNSRSEMNVSTLELGDSALYLCASSLGSGKGEKLFFGSGTQLSVL.

The chain has TRBV7-9 and TRBJ2-7; no reliable D call. This CDR3 comprises 13 residues. V was pared by 1 base and J by 3 bases, with 7 bases between. From germline, CDR1 is SEHNR and CDR2 FQNEAQ (reference sequence). The CDR3 DNA sequence: TGTGCCAGCAGCTTAGGTTACGGCTACGAGCAGTACTTC. Translating gives CASSLGYGYEQYF. The full variable domain, with the rest looked up from reference TRBV7-9 and TRBJ2-7, is DTGVSQNPRHKITKRGQNVTFRCDPISEHNRLYWYRQTLGQGPEFLTYFQNEAQLEKSRLLSDRFSAERPKGSFSTLEIQRTEQGDSAMYLCASSLGYGYEQYFGPGTRLTVT.

The V and J genes are TRBV9 and TRBJ2-5, with D perhaps matching TRBD1 (7 bases). Germline CDR1 reads SGDLS; CDR2 reads YYNGEE. This CDR3 region has 15 residues. V lost 2 bases, J lost 2 bases, and 13 bases lay in between. The CDR3 is CASSVRDSRQETQYF. The CDR3 DNA follows: TGTGCCAGCAGCGTGCGGGACAGCCGTCAAGAGACCCAGTACTTC.

This clone was recorded a few times. This rearrangement joins TRBV6-1 to TRBJ2-5; unclear D gene. V was cut by 0 bases and J by 5 bases, with 7 bases left in between. Germline assignment: CDR1 MNHNS and CDR2 SASEGT. This CDR3 has 13 amino acids. The CDR3 sequence: CASSEASPETQYF. DNA for the CDR3: TGTGCCAGCAGTGAAGCGTCCCCGGAGACCCAGTACTTC.

The chain links TRBV19 to TRBJ1-4, with TRBD1 matching 7 bases. V was clipped by 5 bases and J by 4 bases; unmatched bases: 10. Per germline, CDR1 LNHDA and CDR2 SQIVND (reference sequence). CDR3 length: 16 amino acids. The CDR3 nucleotides are TGTGCCAGTAGTCCGACCCGGGGGACAGTTAATGAAAAACTGTTTTTT. It encodes CASSPTRGTVNEKLFF.

The rearrangement joins TRBV2 to TRBJ1-5; no reliable D call. The V gene lost 11 bases and the J gene lost 0 bases, with 11 bases spanning the gap. The CDR3 is 13 residues long. Per the germline V gene, CDR1 is SNHLY and CDR2 is FYNNEI. CDR3 DNA sequence: TGTGCCGGGAGCCGGGATAGCAATCAGCCCCAGCATTTT. Encoded protein: CAGSRDSNQPQHF. Full variable domain (rest looked up from reference TRBV2 and TRBJ1-5): EPEVTQTPSHQVTQMGQEVILRCVPISNHLYFYWYRQILGQKVEFLVSFYNNEISEKSEIFDDQFSVERPDGSNFTLKIRSTKLEDSAMYFCAGSRDSNQPQHFGDGTRLSIL.

The V gene is TRBV6-5, the J gene TRBJ1-1; 8 nucleotides match TRBD1. Per the germline V gene, CDR1 is MNHEY and CDR2 is SVGAGI. CDR3 length equals 16 residues. The ends lost 3 bases at V and 2 bases at J; junction bases unmatched: 8. CDR3 bases: TGTGCCAGCAGTTATTCATCCGGGACAGGAAACACTGAAGCTTTCTTT. It specifies CASSYSSGTGNTEAFF.